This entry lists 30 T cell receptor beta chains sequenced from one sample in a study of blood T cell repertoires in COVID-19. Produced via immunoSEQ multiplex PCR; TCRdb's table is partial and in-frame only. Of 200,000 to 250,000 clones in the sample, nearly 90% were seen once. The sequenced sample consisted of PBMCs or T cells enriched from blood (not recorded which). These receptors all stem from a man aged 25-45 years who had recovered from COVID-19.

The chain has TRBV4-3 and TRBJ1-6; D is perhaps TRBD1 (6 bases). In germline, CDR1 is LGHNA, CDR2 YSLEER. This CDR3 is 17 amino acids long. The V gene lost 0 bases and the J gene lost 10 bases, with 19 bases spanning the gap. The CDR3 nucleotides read TGCGCCAGCAGCCAAGATCATCGGCAGGGGAATGGGTCACCCCTCCACTTT. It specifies CASSQDHRQGNGSPLHF.

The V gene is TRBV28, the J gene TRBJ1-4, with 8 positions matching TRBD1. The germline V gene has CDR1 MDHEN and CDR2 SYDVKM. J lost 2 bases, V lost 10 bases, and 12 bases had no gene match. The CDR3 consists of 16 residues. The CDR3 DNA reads TGTGCCATCAATCGCCCAGGGGGCCCTACTAATGAAAAACTGTTTTTT. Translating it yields CAINRPGGPTNEKLFF.

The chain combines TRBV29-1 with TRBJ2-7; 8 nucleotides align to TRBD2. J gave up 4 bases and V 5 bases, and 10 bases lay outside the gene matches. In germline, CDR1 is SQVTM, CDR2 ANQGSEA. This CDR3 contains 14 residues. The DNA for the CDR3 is TGCAGCGTTCGGGGGGGTTTCCTTACTTACGAGCAGTACTTC. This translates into CSVRGGFLTYEQYF.

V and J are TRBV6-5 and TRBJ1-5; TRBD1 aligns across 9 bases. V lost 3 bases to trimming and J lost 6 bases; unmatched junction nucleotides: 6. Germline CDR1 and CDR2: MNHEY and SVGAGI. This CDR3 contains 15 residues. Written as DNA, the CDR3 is TGTGCCAGCAGTTATTTACAGGGGGCTGGTCAGCCCCAGCATTTT. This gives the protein CASSYLQGAGQPQHF.

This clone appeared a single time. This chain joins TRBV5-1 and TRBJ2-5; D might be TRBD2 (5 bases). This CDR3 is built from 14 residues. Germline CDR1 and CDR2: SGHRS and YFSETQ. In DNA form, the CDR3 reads TGCGCTACCGGGGAGCGCCCCCTGGCAGAGACCCAGTACTTC. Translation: CATGERPLAETQYF.

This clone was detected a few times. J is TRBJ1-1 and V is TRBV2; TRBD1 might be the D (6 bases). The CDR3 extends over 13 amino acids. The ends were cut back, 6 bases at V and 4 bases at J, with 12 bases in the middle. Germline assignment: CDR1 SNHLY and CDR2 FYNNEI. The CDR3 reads CASSNRVSTEAFF. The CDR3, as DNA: TGTGCCAGCAGCAACAGGGTTTCCACTGAAGCTTTCTTT.

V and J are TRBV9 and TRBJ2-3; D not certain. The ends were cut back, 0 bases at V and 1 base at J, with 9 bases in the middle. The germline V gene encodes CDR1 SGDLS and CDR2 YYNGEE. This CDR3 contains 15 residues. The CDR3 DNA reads TGTGCCAGCAGCGTAGGGAGCGAGCGCACAGATACGCAGTATTTT. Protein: CASSVGSERTDTQYF.

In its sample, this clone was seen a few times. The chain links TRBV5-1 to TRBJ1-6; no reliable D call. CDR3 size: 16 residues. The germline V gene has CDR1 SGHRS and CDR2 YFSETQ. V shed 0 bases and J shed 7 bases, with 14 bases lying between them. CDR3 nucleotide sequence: TGCGCCAGCAGCTTGGAGCTCGGGGTACTCAATTCACCCCTCCACTTT. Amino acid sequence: CASSLELGVLNSPLHF.

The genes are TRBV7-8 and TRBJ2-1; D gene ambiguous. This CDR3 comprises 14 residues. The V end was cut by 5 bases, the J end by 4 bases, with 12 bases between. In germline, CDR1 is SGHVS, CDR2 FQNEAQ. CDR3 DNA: TGTGCCAGCAGCCCCTCCCACCAGTACAATGAGCAGTTCTTC. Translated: CASSPSHQYNEQFF.

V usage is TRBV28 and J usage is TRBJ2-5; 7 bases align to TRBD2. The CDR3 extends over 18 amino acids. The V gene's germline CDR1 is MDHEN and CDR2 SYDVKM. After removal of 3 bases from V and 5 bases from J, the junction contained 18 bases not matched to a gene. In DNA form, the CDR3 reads TGTGCCAGCAGTTTTATGGATATCAGACTAGCACGCCCGGAGACCCAGTACTTC. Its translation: CASSFMDIRLARPETQYF.

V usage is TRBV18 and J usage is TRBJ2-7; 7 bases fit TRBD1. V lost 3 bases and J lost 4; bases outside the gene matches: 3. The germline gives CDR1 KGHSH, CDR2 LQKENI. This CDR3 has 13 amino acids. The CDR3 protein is CASSPGTAYEQYF. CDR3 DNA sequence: TGTGCCAGCTCACCCGGGACAGCTTACGAGCAGTACTTC.

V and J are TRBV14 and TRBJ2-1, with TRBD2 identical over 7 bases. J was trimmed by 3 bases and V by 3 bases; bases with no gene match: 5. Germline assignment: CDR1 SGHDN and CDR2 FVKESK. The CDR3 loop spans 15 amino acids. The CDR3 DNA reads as TGTGCCAGCAGCCAGCTAGCGGTAGGCTACAATGAGCAGTTCTTC. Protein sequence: CASSQLAVGYNEQFF.

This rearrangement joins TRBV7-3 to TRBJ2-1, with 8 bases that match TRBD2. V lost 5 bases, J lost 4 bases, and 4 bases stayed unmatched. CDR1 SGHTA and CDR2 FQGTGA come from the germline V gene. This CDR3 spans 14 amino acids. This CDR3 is CASSPGGSYNEQFF. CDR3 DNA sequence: TGTGCCAGCAGCCCGGGGGGGTCATACAATGAGCAGTTCTTC.

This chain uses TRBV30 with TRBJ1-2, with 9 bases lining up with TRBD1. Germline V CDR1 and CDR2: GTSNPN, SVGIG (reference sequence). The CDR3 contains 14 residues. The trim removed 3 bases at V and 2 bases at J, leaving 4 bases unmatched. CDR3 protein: CAWRRTGVNYGYTF. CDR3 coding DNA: TGTGCCTGGAGGAGGACAGGGGTCAACTATGGCTACACCTTC.

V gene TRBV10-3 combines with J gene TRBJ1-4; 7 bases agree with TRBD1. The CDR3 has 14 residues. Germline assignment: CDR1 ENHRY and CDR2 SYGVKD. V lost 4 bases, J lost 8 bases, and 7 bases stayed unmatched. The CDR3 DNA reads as TGTGCCATCAGTGCCGGGACAGAGTTCGAAAAACTGTTTTTT. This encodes CAISAGTEFEKLFF.

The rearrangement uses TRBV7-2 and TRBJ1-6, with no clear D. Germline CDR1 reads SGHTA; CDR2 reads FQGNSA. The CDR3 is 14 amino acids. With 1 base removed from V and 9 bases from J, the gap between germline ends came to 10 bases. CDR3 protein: CASSLGYTVSPLHF. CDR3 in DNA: TGTGCCAGCAGCTTAGGTTATACAGTTTCACCCCTCCACTTT.

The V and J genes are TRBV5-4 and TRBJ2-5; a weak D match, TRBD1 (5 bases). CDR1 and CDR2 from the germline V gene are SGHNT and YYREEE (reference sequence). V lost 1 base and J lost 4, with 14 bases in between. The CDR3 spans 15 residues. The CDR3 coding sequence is TGTGCCAGCAGCTTGCCAGGGTCCATGGGAGAGACCCAGTACTTC. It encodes CASSLPGSMGETQYF.

CDR3 nucleotide sequence: TGTGCCAGCTCGGACAACTACGAGCAGTACTTC. Translated, it gives CASSDNYEQYF. The chain couples TRBV18 to TRBJ2-7, with D possibly matching TRBD1 (5 bases). The CDR3 totals 11 residues. The ends were cut back, 6 bases at V and 3 bases at J, with 6 bases in the middle. Germline V lookup: CDR1 KGHSH, CDR2 LQKENI.

For the CDR3, the DNA is TGCGCCAGCAGCTCGGCGGGGGCTAACACTGAAGCTTTCTTT. Its protein product is CASSSAGANTEAFF. V usage is TRBV5-1 and J usage is TRBJ1-1, with D possibly being TRBD1 (6 bases). This CDR3 spans 14 amino acids. The V end was cut by 3 bases, the J end by 2 bases, with 11 bases between. CDR1 SGHRS and CDR2 YFSETQ come from the germline V gene.

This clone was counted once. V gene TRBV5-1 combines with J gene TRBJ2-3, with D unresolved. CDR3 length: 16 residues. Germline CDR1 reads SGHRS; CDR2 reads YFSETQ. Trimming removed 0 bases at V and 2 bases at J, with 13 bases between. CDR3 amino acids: CASSLGQVPYTDTQYF. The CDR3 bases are TGCGCCAGCAGCTTGGGGCAGGTTCCCTACACAGATACGCAGTATTTT.

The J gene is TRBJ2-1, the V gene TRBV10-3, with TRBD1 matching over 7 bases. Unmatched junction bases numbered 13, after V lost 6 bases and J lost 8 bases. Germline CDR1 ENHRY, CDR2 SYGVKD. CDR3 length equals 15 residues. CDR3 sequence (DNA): TGTGCCATCAGCCTGACAGGGAGTAGTGGCGATGAGCAGTTCTTC. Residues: CAISLTGSSGDEQFF.

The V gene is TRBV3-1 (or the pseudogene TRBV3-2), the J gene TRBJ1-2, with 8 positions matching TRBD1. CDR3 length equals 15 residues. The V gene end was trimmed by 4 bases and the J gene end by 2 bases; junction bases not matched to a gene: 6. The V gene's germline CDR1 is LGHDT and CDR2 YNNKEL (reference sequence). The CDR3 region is CASSPLNRGNYGYTF. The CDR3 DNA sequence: TGTGCCAGCAGCCCACTCAACAGGGGGAACTATGGCTACACCTTC.

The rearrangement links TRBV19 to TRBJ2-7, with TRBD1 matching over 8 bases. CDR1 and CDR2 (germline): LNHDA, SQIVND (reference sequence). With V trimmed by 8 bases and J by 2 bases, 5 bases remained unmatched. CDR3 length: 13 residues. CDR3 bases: TGTGCCAGTTCCGGGACAGGAGCCTACGAGCAGTACTTC. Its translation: CASSGTGAYEQYF.

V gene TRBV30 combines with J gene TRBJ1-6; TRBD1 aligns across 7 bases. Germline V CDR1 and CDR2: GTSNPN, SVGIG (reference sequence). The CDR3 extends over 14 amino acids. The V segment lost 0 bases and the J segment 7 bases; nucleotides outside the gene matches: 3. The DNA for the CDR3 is TGTGCCTGGAGTGTTGGGACAGCCAATTCACCCCTCCACTTT. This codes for CAWSVGTANSPLHF.

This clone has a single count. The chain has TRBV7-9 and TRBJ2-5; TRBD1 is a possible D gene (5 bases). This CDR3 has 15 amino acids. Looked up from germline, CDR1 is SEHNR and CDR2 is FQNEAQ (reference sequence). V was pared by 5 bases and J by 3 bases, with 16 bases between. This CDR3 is CASSPGETAKETQYF. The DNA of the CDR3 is TGTGCCAGCAGCCCCGGCGAGACAGCTAAAGAGACCCAGTACTTC.

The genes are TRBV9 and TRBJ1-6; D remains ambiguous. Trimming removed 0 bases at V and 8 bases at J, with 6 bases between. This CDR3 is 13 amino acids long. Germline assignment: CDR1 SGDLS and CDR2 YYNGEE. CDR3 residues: CASSVATDSPLHF. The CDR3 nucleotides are TGTGCCAGCAGCGTAGCTACGGATTCACCCCTCCACTTT.

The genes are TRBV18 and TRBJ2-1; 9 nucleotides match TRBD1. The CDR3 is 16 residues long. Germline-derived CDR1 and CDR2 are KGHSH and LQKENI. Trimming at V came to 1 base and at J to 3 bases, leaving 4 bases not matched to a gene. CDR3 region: CASSPLPTGGYNEQFF. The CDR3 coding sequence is TGTGCCAGCTCACCACTTCCGACAGGGGGCTACAATGAGCAGTTCTTC.

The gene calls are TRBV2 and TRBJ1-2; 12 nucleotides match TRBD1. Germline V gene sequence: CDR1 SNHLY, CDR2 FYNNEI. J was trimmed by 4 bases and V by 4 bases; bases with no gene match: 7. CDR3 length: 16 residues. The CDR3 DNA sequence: TGTGCCAGCAGTGCCTCCGGGACAGGGGGCGGCTATGGCTACACCTTC. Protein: CASSASGTGGGYGYTF.

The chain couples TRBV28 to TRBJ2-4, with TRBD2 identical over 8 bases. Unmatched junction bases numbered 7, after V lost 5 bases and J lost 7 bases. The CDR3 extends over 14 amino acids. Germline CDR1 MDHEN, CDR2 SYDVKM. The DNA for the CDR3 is TGTGCCAGCAGTGGGATCGGACTAGCTAACATTCAGTACTTC. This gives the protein CASSGIGLANIQYF.

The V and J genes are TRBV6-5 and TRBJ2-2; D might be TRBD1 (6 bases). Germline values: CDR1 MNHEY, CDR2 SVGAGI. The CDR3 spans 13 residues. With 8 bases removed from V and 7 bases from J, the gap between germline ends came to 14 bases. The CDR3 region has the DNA TGTGCCAGCGTAACAGGGTTTGGCGGGGAGCTGTTTTTT. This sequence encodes CASVTGFGGELFF.